Listed below are T cell receptor beta chains from one sample, sequenced in a study of blood T cell repertoires in COVID-19. The protocol was immunoSEQ multiplex PCR, while the TCRdb copy is restricted to in-frame clones and leaves out a portion. The data hold tens of thousands of clones, with about nine tenths observed a single time. The sequencing input was peripheral blood. All receptors come from a man aged 50-60 years with active or convalescent COVID-19. The CDR3 runs from the conserved cysteine through the conserved F or W. The D gene is left open where the match is weak. The size entry is marked missing in some rows and otherwise reads once, few, many or a size class.

DNA: TGTGCCAGCAGTGAAGTGGGACAGGACTATTCACCCCTCCACTTT
CDR3: CASSEVGQDYSPLHF
length: 15
J: TRBJ1-6
V: TRBV2
size: once
D: TRBD1

DNA: TGCGCCAGCTCGGGACAGGGCAAAAACATTCAGTACTTC
CDR3: CASSGQGKNIQYF
length: 13
J: TRBJ2-4
V: TRBV10-1
size: -
D: TRBD1

DNA: TGTGCCAGCAGCAAGGGGGATACGCAGTATTTT
CDR3: CASSKGDTQYF
length: 11
J: TRBJ2-3
V: TRBV6-4
size: -
D: -

DNA: TGTGCCAGCAGCTTACATGGGGCAACAGGTTCTGGAAACACCATATATTTT
CDR3: CASSLHGATGSGNTIYF
length: 17
J: TRBJ1-3
V: TRBV7-2
size: -
D: -

DNA: TGTGCCAGCAGTTATGGAGACAGAAACACCGGGGAGCTGTTTTTT
CDR3: CASSYGDRNTGELFF
length: 15
J: TRBJ2-2
V: TRBV6-5
size: -
D: -

DNA: TGTGCCAGTGGGGACAGGCAATACAATGAGCAGTTCTTC
CDR3: CASGDRQYNEQFF
length: 13
J: TRBJ2-1
V: TRBV6-5
size: -
D: TRBD1

DNA: TGTGCCAGCACCGCAGGGGACAAAGGGTCCTACGAGCAGTACTTC
CDR3: CASTAGDKGSYEQYF
length: 15
J: TRBJ2-7
V: TRBV2
size: -
D: -

DNA: TGTGCCAGCAGAAGCGGAGAGACCCAGTACTTC
CDR3: CASRSGETQYF
length: 11
J: TRBJ2-5
V: TRBV12-3/TRBV12-4
size: -
D: -

DNA: TGTGCCAGCAAACCGGGACACATGAACACTGAAGCTTTCTTT
CDR3: CASKPGHMNTEAFF
length: 14
J: TRBJ1-1
V: TRBV6-5
size: once
D: -

DNA: TGTGCCAGCAGCATGACTAGCGGGGGGGCAGGGAAAGATACGCAGTATTTT
CDR3: CASSMTSGGAGKDTQYF
length: 17
J: TRBJ2-3
V: TRBV5-4
size: once
D: TRBD2

DNA: TGTGCCAGCATGAACAGGGCTGTTTATACTGAAGCTTTCTTT
CDR3: CASMNRAVYTEAFF
length: 14
J: TRBJ1-1
V: TRBV2
size: -
D: -

DNA: TGTGCCAGCAGCGTCGGGCAGGGGAGAGAAAAACTGTTTTTT
CDR3: CASSVGQGREKLFF
length: 14
J: TRBJ1-4
V: TRBV9
size: -
D: -

DNA: TGTGCCAGCTCCCTCGACAGGGGCGGAACGGGAGAGACCCAGTACTTC
CDR3: CASSLDRGGTGETQYF
length: 16
J: TRBJ2-5
V: TRBV18
size: few
D: TRBD1

DNA: TGTGCCAGCAGGAGGGAGGCGTACGAGCAGTACTTC
CDR3: CASRREAYEQYF
length: 12
J: TRBJ2-7
V: TRBV2
size: -
D: -

DNA: TGCGCCAGCAGCCAAGATCGGGACAGCCGAAATTATGGCTACACCTTC
CDR3: CASSQDRDSRNYGYTF
length: 16
J: TRBJ1-2
V: TRBV4-1
size: -
D: TRBD1

DNA: TGTGCCACTATGACAGGGGATGGGACTGAAGCTTTCTTT
CDR3: CATMTGDGTEAFF
length: 13
J: TRBJ1-1
V: TRBV19
size: -
D: TRBD1

DNA: TGCGCCAGCAGCTTGCGGGAGGATACGCAGTATTTT
CDR3: CASSLREDTQYF
length: 12
J: TRBJ2-3
V: TRBV5-1
size: -
D: -

DNA: TGTGCCAGCACCACCGGGACTACGGATGGCTACACCTTC
CDR3: CASTTGTTDGYTF
length: 13
J: TRBJ1-2
V: TRBV6-6
size: -
D: -

DNA: TGTGCCAGCAGAATCCCAGGGAGAAACACCATATATTTT
CDR3: CASRIPGRNTIYF
length: 13
J: TRBJ1-3
V: TRBV12-3/TRBV12-4
size: -
D: -

DNA: TGTGCCAGCAGCCGTAGCGGGGGGGGGACAGATACGCAGTATTTT
CDR3: CASSRSGGGTDTQYF
length: 15
J: TRBJ2-3
V: TRBV7-2
size: -
D: TRBD2

DNA: TGCGCCAGCAGCTTGGTTCCCGGGAGGGACAATGAGCAGTTCTTC
CDR3: CASSLVPGRDNEQFF
length: 15
J: TRBJ2-1
V: TRBV5-1
size: -
D: TRBD2

DNA: TGCAGTGCAACTTCGGGTTCTGAGCAGTTCTTC
CDR3: CSATSGSEQFF
length: 11
J: TRBJ2-1
V: TRBV20-1
size: -
D: -

DNA: TGTGCCAGCAGCTTACTAGCGGGGTCCCTTAGCACAGATACGCAGTATTTT
CDR3: CASSLLAGSLSTDTQYF
length: 17
J: TRBJ2-3
V: TRBV11-2
size: once
D: TRBD2

DNA: TGTGCCACCAGTGATTGGCAGGGGTCGAGCGGGGAGCTGTTTTTT
CDR3: CATSDWQGSSGELFF
length: 15
J: TRBJ2-2
V: TRBV24-1
size: once
D: -

DNA: TGTGCCAGCACCTTGGGCGGGGGGGAGAGGTACACCTTC
CDR3: CASTLGGGERYTF
length: 13
J: TRBJ1-2
V: TRBV28
size: -
D: -

DNA: TGTGCCAGCAGCTTGGCAGGCAGCTCTAACTATGGCTACACCTTC
CDR3: CASSLAGSSNYGYTF
length: 15
J: TRBJ1-2
V: TRBV5-4
size: -
D: -

DNA: TGTGCCAGCAGTTTAGAAGGAGGCGGTGAAAAACTGTTTTTT
CDR3: CASSLEGGGEKLFF
length: 14
J: TRBJ1-4
V: TRBV28
size: -
D: -

DNA: TGTGCCAGCAGCCAGGACATCGGAGCTAACTATGGCTACACCTTC
CDR3: CASSQDIGANYGYTF
length: 15
J: TRBJ1-2
V: TRBV7-9
size: -
D: -

DNA: TGTGCCAGCAGCTGGCGGGCTCCCAACACAGGGGATACGCAGTATTTT
CDR3: CASSWRAPNTGDTQYF
length: 16
J: TRBJ2-3
V: TRBV7-2
size: -
D: -

DNA: TGTGCCACCAGCAGTACTCAGGACAGGGGGCTTGGGGCCAACGTCCTGACTTTC
CDR3: CATSSTQDRGLGANVLTF
length: 18
J: TRBJ2-6
V: TRBV15
size: -
D: TRBD1

DNA: TGCGCCAGCAGCCAAGAAAACAGGGACCAAGAGACCCAGTACTTC
CDR3: CASSQENRDQETQYF
length: 15
J: TRBJ2-5
V: TRBV4-1
size: -
D: -

DNA: TGCGCCAGCAGCTTGGGCCCCCATCAGATTAGCGGGGGGACGAATGAGCAGTTCTTC
CDR3: CASSLGPHQISGGTNEQFF
length: 19
J: TRBJ2-1
V: TRBV5-1
size: -
D: TRBD2

DNA: TGCGCCAGCAGCCAAGAATGGAGGGGACCCTACGAGCAGTACTTC
CDR3: CASSQEWRGPYEQYF
length: 15
J: TRBJ2-7
V: TRBV4-3
size: -
D: -

DNA: TGTGCCAGCAGTGAAGGGCAGGGATTCCACAATGAGCAGTTCTTC
CDR3: CASSEGQGFHNEQFF
length: 15
J: TRBJ2-1
V: TRBV2
size: -
D: -

DNA: TGCGCCAGCAGCTTAGGAGGGGGCCCCGACTATAATTCACCCCTCCACTTT
CDR3: CASSLGGGPDYNSPLHF
length: 17
J: TRBJ1-6
V: TRBV5-1
size: -
D: TRBD1

DNA: TGTGCCAGCAGCCTCAGACAGCGGGGGCACTCTGGGGCCAACGTCCTGACTTTC
CDR3: CASSLRQRGHSGANVLTF
length: 18
J: TRBJ2-6
V: TRBV5-6
size: -
D: TRBD2

DNA: TGTGCCAGCAGCCAGGGGACGGAGGGGGAGCAGTTCTTC
CDR3: CASSQGTEGEQFF
length: 13
J: TRBJ2-1
V: TRBV3-1/TRBV3-2
size: -
D: -

DNA: TGTGCCAGCAGGGGACAGGGAGCAGGTGGCTACACCTTC
CDR3: CASRGQGAGGYTF
length: 13
J: TRBJ1-2
V: TRBV2
size: -
D: TRBD1

DNA: TGTGCCAGCAGCTTTGGACAGCTCCTCTATGGCTACACCTTC
CDR3: CASSFGQLLYGYTF
length: 14
J: TRBJ1-2
V: TRBV7-2
size: -
D: -

DNA: TGTGCCAGCAGCTTAGAGGCGGGGGAGGTAGATACGCAGTATTTT
CDR3: CASSLEAGEVDTQYF
length: 15
J: TRBJ2-3
V: TRBV7-2
size: -
D: TRBD2

DNA: TGTGCCAGCAGGACAGGGGGCAGGACTGAAGCTTTCTTT
CDR3: CASRTGGRTEAFF
length: 13
J: TRBJ1-1
V: TRBV28
size: -
D: TRBD1

DNA: TGTGCCAGCAGCTTAGTGGGCGGGGGGCGGACAGATACGCAGTATTTT
CDR3: CASSLVGGGRTDTQYF
length: 16
J: TRBJ2-3
V: TRBV7-2
size: -
D: TRBD2

DNA: TGTGCCAGCAGCCCCGGGACAGGGCATGGCTACACCTTC
CDR3: CASSPGTGHGYTF
length: 13
J: TRBJ1-2
V: TRBV3-1/TRBV3-2
size: -
D: TRBD1

DNA: TGTGCCATCAGGGGGACAGGGGGGACCGGGGAGCTGTTTTTT
CDR3: CAIRGTGGTGELFF
length: 14
J: TRBJ2-2
V: TRBV10-3
size: -
D: TRBD1